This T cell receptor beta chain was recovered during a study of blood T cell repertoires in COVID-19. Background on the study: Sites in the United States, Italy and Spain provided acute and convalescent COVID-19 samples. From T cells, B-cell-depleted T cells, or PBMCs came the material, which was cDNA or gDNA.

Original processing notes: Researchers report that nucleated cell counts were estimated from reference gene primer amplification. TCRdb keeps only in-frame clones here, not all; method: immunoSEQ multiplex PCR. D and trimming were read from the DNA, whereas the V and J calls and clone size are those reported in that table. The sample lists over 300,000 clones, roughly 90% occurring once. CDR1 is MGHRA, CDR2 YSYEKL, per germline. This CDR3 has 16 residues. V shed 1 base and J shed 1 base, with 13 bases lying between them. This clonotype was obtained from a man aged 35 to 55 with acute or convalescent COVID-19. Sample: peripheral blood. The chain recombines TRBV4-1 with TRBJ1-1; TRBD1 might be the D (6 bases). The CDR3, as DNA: TGCGCCAGCAGCCAAGTATTGGGGGCCGGGAACACTGAAGCTTTCTTT. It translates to CASSQVLGAGNTEAFF.